This T cell receptor beta chain was identified in a study of blood T cell repertoires in COVID-19. For the study at large: PBMCs, B-cell-depleted T cells, or T cells were the source of the cDNA or gDNA that made up the material.

For this clone: The same CDR3 can be traced to other DNA sequences in this sample.

The germline V gene encodes CDR1 KGHSH and CDR2 LQKENI. Trimming pared 0 bases from V and 1 base from J, leaving 6 bases between. This CDR3 region has 14 residues. Donors were grouped by their self-reported clinical history. Using immunoSEQ multiplex PCR, the repertoire was profiled, and TCRdb retains in-frame clones only, with some absent. The table records around 180,000 clones, 76% of them present only once. The sequenced sample was PBMCs or T cells enriched from blood (not recorded which). The chain joins TRBV18 to TRBJ2-5; D not certain. This receptor was identified in a woman in her forties or fifties with acute COVID-19. In DNA, the CDR3 is TGTGCCAGCTCACCACCGTCACTCCAAGAGACCCAGTACTTC. The encoded protein is CASSPPSLQETQYF.